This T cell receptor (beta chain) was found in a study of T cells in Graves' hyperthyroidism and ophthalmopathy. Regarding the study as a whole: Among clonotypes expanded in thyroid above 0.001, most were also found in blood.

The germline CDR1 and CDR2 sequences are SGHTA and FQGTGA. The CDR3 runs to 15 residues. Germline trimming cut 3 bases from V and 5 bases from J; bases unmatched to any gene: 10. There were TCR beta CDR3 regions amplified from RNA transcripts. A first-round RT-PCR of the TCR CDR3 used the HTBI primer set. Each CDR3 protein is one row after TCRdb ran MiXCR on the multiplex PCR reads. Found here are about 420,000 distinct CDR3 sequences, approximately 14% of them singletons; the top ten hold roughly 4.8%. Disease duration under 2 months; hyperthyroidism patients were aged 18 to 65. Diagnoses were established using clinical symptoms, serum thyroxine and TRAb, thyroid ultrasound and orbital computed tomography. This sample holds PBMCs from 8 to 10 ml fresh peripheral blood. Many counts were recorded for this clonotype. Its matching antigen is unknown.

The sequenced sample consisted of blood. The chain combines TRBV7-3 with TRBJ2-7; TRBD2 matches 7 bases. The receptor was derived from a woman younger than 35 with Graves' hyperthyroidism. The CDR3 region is CASSFTSEGGHEQYF. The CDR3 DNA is TGTGCCAGCAGCTTCACTAGCGAGGGAGGTCACGAGCAGTACTTC.